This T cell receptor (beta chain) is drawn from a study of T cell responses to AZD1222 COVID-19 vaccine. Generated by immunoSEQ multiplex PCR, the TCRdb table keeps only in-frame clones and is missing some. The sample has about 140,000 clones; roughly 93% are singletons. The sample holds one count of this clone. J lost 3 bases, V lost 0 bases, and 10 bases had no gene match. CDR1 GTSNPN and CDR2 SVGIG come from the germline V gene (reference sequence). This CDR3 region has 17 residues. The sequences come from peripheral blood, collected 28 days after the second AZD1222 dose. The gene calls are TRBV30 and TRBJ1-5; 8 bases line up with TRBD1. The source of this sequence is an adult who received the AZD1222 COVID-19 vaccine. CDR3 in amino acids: CAWSVFYGQGDNQPQHF. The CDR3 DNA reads TGTGCCTGGAGTGTATTCTACGGACAGGGAGACAATCAGCCCCAGCATTTT.